These 24 T cell receptor beta chains originate from one sample sequenced in a study of vaccination effects on CD4 cells after COVID-19. Libraries were prepared by immunoSEQ multiplex PCR; TCRdb keeps only in-frame clonotypes and omits some of them. The sample yields 50,000 to 70,000 clones, 72% seen once. At the end of 9 to 11 days of culture, CD4+ T cells were isolated. These receptors have no identified antigens. Sample: CD4+ T cells from PBMCs cultured without peptide, taken before COVID-19 vaccination. The receptors here all came from a human donor who had a prior SARS-CoV-2 infection.

This chain joins TRBV5-1 and TRBJ2-7, with D uncertain. V lost 0 bases and J lost 0, with 7 bases in between. The CDR3 totals 14 residues. Germline values: CDR1 SGHRS, CDR2 YFSETQ. The CDR3 reads CASSLAPVSYEQYF. The CDR3 coding sequence is TGCGCCAGCAGCTTGGCCCCGGTCTCCTACGAGCAGTACTTC.

The gene calls are TRBV5-6 and TRBJ1-5; the match to TRBD1 covers 7 bases. Germline V CDR1 and CDR2: SGHDT, YYEEEE. With V trimmed by 3 bases and J by 5 bases, 5 bases remained unmatched. The CDR3 sequence is 14 residues long. The CDR3 here is CASSSQGGDQPQHF. The CDR3 DNA sequence: TGTGCCAGCAGCTCCCAGGGGGGAGATCAGCCCCAGCATTTT. Supplemented by reference TRBV5-6 and TRBJ1-5, the full variable domain reads DAGVTQSPTHLIKTRGQQVTLRCSPKSGHDTVSWYQQALGQGPQFIFQYYEEEERQRGNFPDRFSGHQFPNYSSELNVNALLLGDSALYLCASSSQGGDQPQHFGDGTRLSIL.

The chain employs TRBV6-5 and TRBJ1-1; no clear D. Trimming took off 0 bases at V and 7 bases at J, with 12 bases between the two ends. Germline CDR1 is MNHEY and CDR2 is SVGAGI. The CDR3 is 14 residues long. The CDR3 DNA reads TGTGCCAGCAGTTACTCCGGGGTCCCCCATGAAGCTTTCTTT. Translation gives CASSYSGVPHEAFF.

V is TRBV5-4 and J is TRBJ2-3, with 11 bases identical to TRBD2. Germline CDR1 and CDR2: SGHNT and YYREEE (reference sequence). V dropped 4 bases and J dropped 0; count of bases not matched to a gene: 10. There are 18 residues in the CDR3. CDR3 loop: CASSLGLAGLTSTDTQYF. The CDR3 nucleotides are TGTGCCAGCAGCCTCGGACTAGCGGGTCTCACTAGCACAGATACGCAGTATTTT. The whole variable domain, filled in from reference TRBV5-4 and TRBJ2-3, reads ETGVTQSPTHLIKTRGQQVTLRCSSQSGHNTVSWYQQALGQGPQFIFQYYREEENGRGNFPPRFSGLQFPNYSSELNVNALELDDSALYLCASSLGLAGLTSTDTQYFGPGTRLTVL.

The chain links TRBV6-4 to TRBJ1-2; 7 bases fit TRBD1. The CDR3 has 16 residues. The J segment lost 2 bases and the V segment lost 2 bases, leaving 8 bases of the junction unmatched. Germline CDR1 and CDR2: MRHNA and SNTAGT. The CDR3 coding sequence is TGTGCCAGCAGTGACAGGTCCAGGGGGAGAAACTATGGCTACACCTTC. Protein product: CASSDRSRGRNYGYTF.

This clone was recorded only once. This sequence joins TRBV6-6 and TRBJ2-1; the D is unclear. V lost 2 bases and J 9 bases, leaving 20 bases between the germline ends. The length of the CDR3 is 16 residues. CDR1 is MNHNY, CDR2 SVGAGI, per germline (reference sequence). CDR3 coding DNA: TGTGCCAGCAGTTACCCTCCCGGTAATTTTGGTGGTGAGCAGTTCTTC. This encodes CASSYPPGNFGGEQFF.

The J gene is TRBJ2-3, the V gene TRBV10-3, with TRBD2 matching over 11 bases. After removal of 2 bases from V and 1 base from J, the junction contained 2 bases not matched to a gene. The CDR3 loop spans 16 amino acids. Germline lookup yields CDR1 ENHRY and CDR2 SYGVKD. The CDR3 DNA reads TGTGCCATCAGTGAGAATAGCGGGGGGGGCACAGATACGCAGTATTTT. This translates into CAISENSGGGTDTQYF.

This chain joins TRBV6-5 and TRBJ2-7; TRBD2 matches 8 bases. The CDR3 covers 16 residues. The J segment lost 2 bases and the V segment lost 0 bases, leaving 6 bases of the junction unmatched. Germline V gene sequence: CDR1 MNHEY, CDR2 SVGAGI. The CDR3: CASSYSGVAGTYEQYF. The CDR3 bases are TGTGCCAGCAGTTACTCTGGGGTAGCGGGAACCTACGAGCAGTACTTC.

This clone was observed a single time. The CDR3, as DNA: TGTGCCAGCAGCCAATACGAAGGGGCCTATGGCTACACCTTC. It encodes CASSQYEGAYGYTF. This chain joins TRBV3-1 (or the pseudogene TRBV3-2) and TRBJ1-2, with D tentatively TRBD1 (5 bases). In germline, CDR1 is LGHDT, CDR2 YNNKEL (reference sequence). The CDR3 runs to 14 residues. V lost 2 bases and J lost 4, with 11 bases in between.

This clone was observed a few times. CDR3 in amino acids: CASSFFSGANVLTF. The DNA for the CDR3 is TGTGCCAGCAGCTTTTTTTCTGGGGCCAACGTCCTGACTTTC. The chain uses TRBV7-2 and TRBJ2-6; D uncertain. With 3 bases removed from V and 1 base from J, the gap between germline ends came to 4 bases. There are 14 residues in the CDR3. In germline, CDR1 is SGHTA, CDR2 FQGNSA.

This rearrangement joins TRBV5-1 to TRBJ2-2; D gene uncertain. CDR3 length equals 13 residues. Germline CDR1 reads SGHRS; CDR2 reads YFSETQ. Trimming pared 4 bases from V and 0 bases from J, leaving 4 bases between. This CDR3 reads CASSPPNTGELFF. CDR3 coding DNA: TGCGCCAGCAGCCCCCCGAACACCGGGGAGCTGTTTTTT.

The chain employs TRBV7-2 and TRBJ2-1; D may be TRBD2 (8 bases). The V and J ends lost 0 bases and 0 bases respectively, with 12 bases between them. The CDR3 contains 17 residues. Germline values: CDR1 SGHTA, CDR2 FQGNSA. In DNA, the CDR3 is TGTGCCAGCAGCTTAGCTAGCGGGGACAGCTCCTACAATGAGCAGTTCTTC. Translating it yields CASSLASGDSSYNEQFF.

The V and J genes are TRBV15 and TRBJ2-7; D perhaps matches TRBD2 (6 bases). V dropped 1 base and J dropped 6 bases, with 16 bases sitting between them. In germline, CDR1 is LNHNV, CDR2 YYDKDF (reference sequence). This CDR3 is 15 amino acids long. Written as DNA, the CDR3 is TGTGCCACCAGCAGAGGGGCGGGACCTCTTCCCGAGCAGTACTTC. Its protein product is CATSRGAGPLPEQYF.

The rearrangement joins TRBV4-3 to TRBJ2-1, with D unclear. The CDR3 contains 20 residues. Germline CDR1 LGHNA, CDR2 YSLEER. The ends were cut back, 0 bases at V and 2 bases at J, with 23 bases in the middle. This CDR3 is CASSQDFLVRPTHPYNEQFF. For the CDR3, the DNA is TGCGCCAGCAGCCAAGATTTTCTCGTTCGCCCGACCCACCCCTACAATGAGCAGTTCTTC.

CDR3 in DNA: TGCGCCAGCAGCTTGTCCTACAGCCTGACTGAAGCTTTCTTT. Translating it yields CASSLSYSLTEAFF. The chain employs TRBV5-1 and TRBJ1-1; D remains ambiguous. CDR1 and CDR2 from the germline V gene are SGHRS and YFSETQ. CDR3 length equals 14 residues. Between the trimmed V and J ends, which lost 1 base and 5 bases, there was a span of 12 bases.

V is TRBV2 and J is TRBJ2-6; D call uncertain. CDR1 is SNHLY and CDR2 is FYNNEI in the germline V gene. Trimming took 3 bases from V and 0 from J, leaving 9 bases between them. The CDR3 runs to 16 residues. The CDR3 protein is CASSDKAISGANVLTF. The CDR3 DNA sequence: TGTGCCAGCAGTGATAAGGCAATCTCTGGGGCCAACGTCCTGACTTTC.

This clone was counted between two and nine times. The V and J genes are TRBV4-3 and TRBJ2-2; perhaps TRBD1 as D (5 bases). The CDR3 has 14 residues. Trimming stripped 4 bases from V and 4 bases from J, with 10 bases between. Germline V CDR1 and CDR2: LGHNA, YSLEER. CDR3 sequence: CASSRQGSTGELFF. The CDR3 DNA is TGCGCCAGCAGCCGGCAGGGCTCCACCGGGGAGCTGTTTTTT.

The chain joins TRBV5-6 to TRBJ2-6, with a possible D match to TRBD1 (5 bases). Germline values: CDR1 SGHDT, CDR2 YYEEEE. This CDR3 has 15 amino acids. Trimming took 0 bases from V and 2 from J, leaving 6 bases between them. CDR3 sequence: CASSLVGPGANVLTF. In DNA, the CDR3 is TGTGCCAGCAGCTTGGTGGGGCCTGGGGCCAACGTCCTGACTTTC.

The chain has TRBV4-1 and TRBJ1-2; 7 bases are shared with TRBD1. Germline trimming cut 4 bases from V and 5 bases from J; bases unmatched to any gene: 4. The CDR3 has 13 residues. Germline V gene lookup returns CDR1 MGHRA and CDR2 YSYEKL. CDR3 amino acids: CASSRGTAYGYTF. Here the CDR3 DNA reads TGCGCCAGCAGCCGAGGGACAGCTTATGGCTACACCTTC.

The chain joins TRBV29-1 to TRBJ2-5, with TRBD1 matching over 8 bases. CDR3 size: 12 residues. Trimming cost V 7 bases and J 5 bases; bases outside gene matches: 6. Germline loops: CDR1 SQVTM, CDR2 ANQGSEA. CDR3 loop: CSGDRGGETQYF. The CDR3 DNA reads as TGCAGCGGTGACAGGGGTGGGGAGACCCAGTACTTC.

In its sample, this clone was seen a few times. The rearrangement uses TRBV25-1 and TRBJ2-7, with a possible D match to TRBD2 (5 bases). Between the trimmed V and J ends, which lost 3 bases and 0 bases, there was a span of 15 bases. The germline CDR1 and CDR2 sequences are MGHDK and SYGVNS. This CDR3 contains 16 residues. CDR3 sequence: CASSDSGDLLSYEQYF. The CDR3, as DNA: TGTGCCAGCAGTGACTCCGGGGATTTACTCTCCTACGAGCAGTACTTC.

The V call is TRBV2, the J call TRBJ2-3; D is perhaps TRBD1 or TRBD2 (5 bases each). The CDR3 runs to 12 residues. Germline V lookup: CDR1 SNHLY, CDR2 FYNNEI. Trimming stripped 6 bases from V and 8 bases from J, with 12 bases between. The CDR3 DNA is TGTGCCAGCAGAGACCGGGGCGGTACGCAGTATTTT. Translation: CASRDRGGTQYF. The variable domain in full, with the rest retrieved from reference TRBV2 and TRBJ2-3, is EPEVTQTPSHQVTQMGQEVILRCVPISNHLYFYWYRQILGQKVEFLVSFYNNEISEKSEIFDDQFSVERPDGSNFTLKIRSTKLEDSAMYFCASRDRGGTQYFGPGTRLTVL.

This clone has only a few counts. The chain has TRBV6-1 and TRBJ2-2, with a possible D match to TRBD2 (7 bases). This CDR3 has 16 residues. CDR1 is MNHNS, CDR2 SASEGT, per germline. Trimming took 2 bases from V and 4 from J, leaving 14 bases between them. The CDR3 DNA reads as TGTGCCAGCAGTGAATATGGGGGAGGGGGCACCGGGGAGCTGTTTTTT. It encodes CASSEYGGGGTGELFF.

The chain couples TRBV4-2 to TRBJ2-5; no clear D. The CDR3 has 15 residues. Trimming stripped 0 bases from V and 4 bases from J, with 12 bases between. The V gene's germline CDR1 is LGHNA and CDR2 YNFKEQ. In nucleotides, the CDR3 is TGTGCCAGCAGCCAAGACAGGACCAATTCAGAGACCCAGTACTTC. It translates to CASSQDRTNSETQYF.